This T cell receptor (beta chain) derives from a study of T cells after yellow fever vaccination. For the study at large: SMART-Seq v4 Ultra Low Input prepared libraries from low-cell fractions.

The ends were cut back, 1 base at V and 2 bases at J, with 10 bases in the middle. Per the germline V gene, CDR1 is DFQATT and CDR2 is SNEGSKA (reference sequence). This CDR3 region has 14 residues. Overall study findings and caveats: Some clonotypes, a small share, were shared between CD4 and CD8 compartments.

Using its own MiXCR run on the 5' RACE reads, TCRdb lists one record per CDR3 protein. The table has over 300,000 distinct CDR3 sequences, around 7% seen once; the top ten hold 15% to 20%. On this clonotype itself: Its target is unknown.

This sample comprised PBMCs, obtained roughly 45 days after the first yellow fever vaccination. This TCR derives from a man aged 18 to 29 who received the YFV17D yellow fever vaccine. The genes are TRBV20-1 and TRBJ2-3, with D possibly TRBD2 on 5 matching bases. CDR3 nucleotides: TGCAGTGCTAGAGGACGGGGTTTCACAGATACGCAGTATTTT. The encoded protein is CSARGRGFTDTQYF.